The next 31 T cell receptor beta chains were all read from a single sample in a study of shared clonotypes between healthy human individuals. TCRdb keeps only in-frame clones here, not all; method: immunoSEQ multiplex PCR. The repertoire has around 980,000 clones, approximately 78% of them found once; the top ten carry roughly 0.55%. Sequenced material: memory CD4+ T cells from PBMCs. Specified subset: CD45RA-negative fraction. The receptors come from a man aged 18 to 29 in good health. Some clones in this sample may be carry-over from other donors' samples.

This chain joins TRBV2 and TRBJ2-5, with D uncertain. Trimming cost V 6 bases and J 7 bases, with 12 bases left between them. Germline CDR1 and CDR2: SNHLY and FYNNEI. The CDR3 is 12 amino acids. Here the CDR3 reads CASSGPPVTQYF. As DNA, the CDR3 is TGTGCCAGCAGCGGGCCCCCAGTGACCCAGTACTTC.

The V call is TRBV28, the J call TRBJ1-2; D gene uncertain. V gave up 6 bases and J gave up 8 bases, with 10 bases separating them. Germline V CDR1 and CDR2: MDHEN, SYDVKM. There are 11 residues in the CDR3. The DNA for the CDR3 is TGTGCCAGCAGCTACGTGTTCGGCTACACCTTC. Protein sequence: CASSYVFGYTF.

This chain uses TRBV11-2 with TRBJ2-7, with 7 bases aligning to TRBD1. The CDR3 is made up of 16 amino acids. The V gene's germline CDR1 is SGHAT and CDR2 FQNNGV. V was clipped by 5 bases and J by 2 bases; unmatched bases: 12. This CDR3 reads CASSPTNTQGTYEQYF. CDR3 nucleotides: TGTGCCAGCAGCCCAACGAACACACAGGGGACCTACGAGCAGTACTTC.

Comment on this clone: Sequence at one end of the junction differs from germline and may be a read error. The CDR3 DNA follows: TGCGCCAGCAGCCCGATACCCGCGGCGGGGACGGTAAAGTTC. This gives the protein CASSPIPAAGTVKF. The chain employs TRBV4-3 and TRBJ2-7; tentatively, D is TRBD2 (6 bases). CDR1 is LGHNA and CDR2 is YSLEER in the germline V gene. The CDR3 consists of 14 residues.

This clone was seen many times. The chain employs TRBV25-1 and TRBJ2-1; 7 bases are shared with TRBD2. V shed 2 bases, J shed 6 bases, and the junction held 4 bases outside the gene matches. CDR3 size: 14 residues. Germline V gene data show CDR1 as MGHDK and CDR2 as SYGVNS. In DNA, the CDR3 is TGTGCCAGCAGTGAAGCGGGAGTTTTCAATGAGCAGTTCTTC. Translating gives CASSEAGVFNEQFF.

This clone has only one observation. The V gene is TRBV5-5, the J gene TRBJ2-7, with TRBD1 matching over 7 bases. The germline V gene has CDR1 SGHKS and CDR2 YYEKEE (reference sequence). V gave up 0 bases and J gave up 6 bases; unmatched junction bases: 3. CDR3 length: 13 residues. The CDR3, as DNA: TGTGCCAGCAGCTTGGGACAGGGCCTCGAGCAGTACTTC. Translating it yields CASSLGQGLEQYF.

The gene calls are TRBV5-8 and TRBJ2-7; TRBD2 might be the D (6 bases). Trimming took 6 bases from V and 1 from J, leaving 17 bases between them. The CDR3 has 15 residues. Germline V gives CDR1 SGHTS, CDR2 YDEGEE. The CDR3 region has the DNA TGTGCCAGCAACCTGCTGGGGGGACTTTCCTACGAGCAGTACTTC. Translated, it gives CASNLLGGLSYEQYF. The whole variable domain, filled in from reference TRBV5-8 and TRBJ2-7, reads EAGVTQSPTHLIKTRGQQATLRCSPISGHTSVYWYQQALGLGLQFLLWYDEGEERNRGNFPPRFSGRQFPNYSSELNVNALELEDSALYLCASNLLGGLSYEQYFGPGTRLTVT.

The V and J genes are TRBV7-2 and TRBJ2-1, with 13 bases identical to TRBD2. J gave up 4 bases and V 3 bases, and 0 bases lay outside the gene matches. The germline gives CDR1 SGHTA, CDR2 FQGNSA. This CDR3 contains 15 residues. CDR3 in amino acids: CASSLGLAGYNEQFF. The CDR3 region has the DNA TGTGCCAGCAGCTTGGGACTAGCGGGGTACAATGAGCAGTTCTTC.

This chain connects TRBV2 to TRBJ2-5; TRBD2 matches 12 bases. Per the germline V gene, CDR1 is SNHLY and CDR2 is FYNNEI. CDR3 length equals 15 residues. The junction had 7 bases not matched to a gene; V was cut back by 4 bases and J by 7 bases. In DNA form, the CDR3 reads TGTGCCAGCAGTGTGACTAGCGGGAGTGTCGGGACCCAGTACTTC. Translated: CASSVTSGSVGTQYF.

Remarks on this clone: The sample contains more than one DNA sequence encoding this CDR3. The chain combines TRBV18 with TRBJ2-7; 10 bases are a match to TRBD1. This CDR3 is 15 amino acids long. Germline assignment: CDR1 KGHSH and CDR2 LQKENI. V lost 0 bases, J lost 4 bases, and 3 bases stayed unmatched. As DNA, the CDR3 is TGTGCCAGCTCACCACCAGGGGACAGGGGTTACGAGCAGTACTTC. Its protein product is CASSPPGDRGYEQYF.

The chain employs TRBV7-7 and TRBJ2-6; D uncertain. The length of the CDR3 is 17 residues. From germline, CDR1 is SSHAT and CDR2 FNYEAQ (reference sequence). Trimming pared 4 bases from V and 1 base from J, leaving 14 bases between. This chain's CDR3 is CASSSGFLGSGANVLTF. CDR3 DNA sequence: TGTGCCAGCAGCTCCGGATTTTTGGGATCTGGGGCCAACGTCCTGACTTTC.

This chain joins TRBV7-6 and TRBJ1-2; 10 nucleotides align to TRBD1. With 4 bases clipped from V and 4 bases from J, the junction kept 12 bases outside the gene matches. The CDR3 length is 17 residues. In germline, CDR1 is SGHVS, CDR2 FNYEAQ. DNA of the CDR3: TGTGCCAGCAGCTCCGGGGGAAGGGACAGGGGAACCTATGGCTACACCTTC. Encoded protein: CASSSGGRDRGTYGYTF.

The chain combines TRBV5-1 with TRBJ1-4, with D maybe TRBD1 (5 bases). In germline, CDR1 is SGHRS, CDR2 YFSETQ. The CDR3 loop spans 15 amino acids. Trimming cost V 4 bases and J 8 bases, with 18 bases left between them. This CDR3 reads CASSLSGAGKEKLFF. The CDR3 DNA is TGCGCCAGCAGCCTTAGCGGGGCAGGAAAGGAAAAACTGTTTTTT.

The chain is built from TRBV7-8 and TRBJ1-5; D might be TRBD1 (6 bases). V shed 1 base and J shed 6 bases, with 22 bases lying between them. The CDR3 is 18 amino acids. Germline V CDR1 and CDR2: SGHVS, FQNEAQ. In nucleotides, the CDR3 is TGTGCCAGCAGCTTAGGCCCCCGGGACCTCGGAGGGGGTCAGCCCCAGCATTTT. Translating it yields CASSLGPRDLGGGQPQHF.

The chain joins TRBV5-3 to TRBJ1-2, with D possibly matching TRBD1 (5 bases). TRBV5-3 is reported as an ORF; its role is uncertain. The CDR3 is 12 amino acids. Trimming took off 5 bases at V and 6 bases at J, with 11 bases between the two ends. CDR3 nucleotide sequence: TGTGCCAGAAGGAATACAGGTGATGGCTACACCTTC. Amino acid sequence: CARRNTGDGYTF.

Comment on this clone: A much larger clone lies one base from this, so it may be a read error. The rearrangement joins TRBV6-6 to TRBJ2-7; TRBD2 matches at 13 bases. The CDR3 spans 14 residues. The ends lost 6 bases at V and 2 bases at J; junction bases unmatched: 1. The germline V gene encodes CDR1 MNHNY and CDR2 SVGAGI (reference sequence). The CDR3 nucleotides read TGTGCCAGCAGGGGGACTAGCGGGGCCTACGAGCAGTACTTC. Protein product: CASRGTSGAYEQYF.

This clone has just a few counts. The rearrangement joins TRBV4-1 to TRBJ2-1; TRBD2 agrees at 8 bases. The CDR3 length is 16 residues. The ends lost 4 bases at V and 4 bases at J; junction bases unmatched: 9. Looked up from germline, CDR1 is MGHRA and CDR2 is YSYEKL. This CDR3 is CASSPQGLAGYNEQFF. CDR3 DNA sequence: TGCGCCAGCAGCCCCCAGGGGCTAGCGGGTTACAATGAGCAGTTCTTC.

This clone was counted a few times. The CDR3 sequence: CASSAKRVLTDTQYF. The CDR3 DNA reads TGTGCCAGCAGCGCCAAGCGGGTTCTCACAGATACGCAGTATTTT. The chain combines TRBV27 with TRBJ2-3, with D possibly matching TRBD2 (6 bases). V was shortened by 6 bases and J by 2 bases, with 15 bases between the two germline ends. Germline CDR1 reads MNHEY; CDR2 reads SMNVEV (reference sequence). The length of the CDR3 is 15 residues.

The CDR3 sequence is CASSSTPAGLAGSVYEQYF. The DNA for the CDR3 is TGTGCCAGCAGCTCGACCCCCGCAGGACTAGCGGGAAGTGTGTACGAGCAGTACTTC. V usage is TRBV7-9 and J usage is TRBJ2-7; 12 nucleotides align to TRBD2. The CDR3 covers 19 residues. V lost 4 bases, J lost 4 bases, and 17 bases stayed unmatched. Germline CDR1 reads SEHNR; CDR2 reads FQNEAQ (reference sequence).

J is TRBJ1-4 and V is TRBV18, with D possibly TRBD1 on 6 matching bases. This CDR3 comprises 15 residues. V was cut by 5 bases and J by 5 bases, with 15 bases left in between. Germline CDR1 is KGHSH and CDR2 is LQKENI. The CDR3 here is CASSATGRKNEKLFF. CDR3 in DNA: TGTGCCAGCTCAGCGACAGGTAGGAAGAATGAAAAACTGTTTTTT.

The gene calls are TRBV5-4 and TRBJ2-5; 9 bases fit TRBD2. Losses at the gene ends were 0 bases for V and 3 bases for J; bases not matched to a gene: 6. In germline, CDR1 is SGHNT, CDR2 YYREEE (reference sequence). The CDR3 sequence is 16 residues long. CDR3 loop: CASSLGLAGTKETQYF. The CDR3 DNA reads TGTGCCAGCAGCTTGGGCCTAGCGGGGACCAAAGAGACCCAGTACTTC.

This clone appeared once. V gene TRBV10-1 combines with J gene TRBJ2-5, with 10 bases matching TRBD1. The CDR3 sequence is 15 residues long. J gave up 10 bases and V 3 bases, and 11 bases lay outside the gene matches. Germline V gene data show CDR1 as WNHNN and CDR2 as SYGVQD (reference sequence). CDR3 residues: CASSDNDRGLSGQYF. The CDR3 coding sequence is TGCGCCAGCAGTGACAACGACAGGGGGCTAAGCGGCCAGTACTTC.

CDR3 coding DNA: TGTGCCAGCAGTTACTCGATGGAGGGGGCTGAGACCCAGTACTTC. Encoded protein: CASSYSMEGAETQYF. The J gene is TRBJ2-5, the V gene TRBV6-6; perhaps TRBD1 as D (7 bases). The CDR3 extends over 15 amino acids. V was shortened by 0 bases and J by 5 bases, with 13 bases between the two germline ends. The V gene's germline CDR1 is MNHNY and CDR2 SVGAGI (reference sequence).

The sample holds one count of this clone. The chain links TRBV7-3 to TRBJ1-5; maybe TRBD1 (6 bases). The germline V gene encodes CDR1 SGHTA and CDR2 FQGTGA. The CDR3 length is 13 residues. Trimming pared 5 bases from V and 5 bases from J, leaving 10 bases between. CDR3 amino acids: CASSPGVDQPQHF. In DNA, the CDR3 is TGTGCCAGCAGCCCAGGGGTCGATCAGCCCCAGCATTTT.

The CDR3 sequence: CAWSAGTGNTGELFF. The CDR3 DNA is TGTGCCTGGAGTGCCGGGACAGGGAACACCGGGGAGCTGTTTTTT. The chain recombines TRBV30 with TRBJ2-2; 8 nucleotides line up with TRBD1. The CDR3 has 15 amino acids. J was trimmed by 1 base and V by 1 base; bases with no gene match: 2. Germline CDR1 GTSNPN, CDR2 SVGIG (reference sequence).

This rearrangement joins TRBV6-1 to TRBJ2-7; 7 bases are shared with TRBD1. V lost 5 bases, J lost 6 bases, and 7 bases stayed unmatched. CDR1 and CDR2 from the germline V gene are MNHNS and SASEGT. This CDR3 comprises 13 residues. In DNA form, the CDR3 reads TGTGCCAGCAGTCCCGACAGGGATGGCGAGCAGTACTTC. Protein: CASSPDRDGEQYF.

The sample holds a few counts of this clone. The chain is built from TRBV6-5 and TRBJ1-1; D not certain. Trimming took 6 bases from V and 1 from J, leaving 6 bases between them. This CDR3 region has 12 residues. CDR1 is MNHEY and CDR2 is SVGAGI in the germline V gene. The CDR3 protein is CASSNWNTEAFF. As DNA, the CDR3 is TGTGCCAGCAGCAACTGGAACACTGAAGCTTTCTTT.

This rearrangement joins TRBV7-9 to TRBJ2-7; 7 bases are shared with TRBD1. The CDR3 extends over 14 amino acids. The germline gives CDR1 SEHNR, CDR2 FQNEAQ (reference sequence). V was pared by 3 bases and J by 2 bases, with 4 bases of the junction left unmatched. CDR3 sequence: CASSFRQGTYEQYF. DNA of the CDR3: TGTGCCAGCAGCTTTCGACAGGGTACCTACGAGCAGTACTTC.

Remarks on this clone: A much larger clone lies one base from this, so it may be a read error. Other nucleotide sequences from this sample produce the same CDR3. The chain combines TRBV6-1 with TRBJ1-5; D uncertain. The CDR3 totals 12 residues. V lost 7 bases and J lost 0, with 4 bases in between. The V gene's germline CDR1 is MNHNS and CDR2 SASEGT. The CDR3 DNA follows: TGTGCCAGCACTTATAGCAATCAGCCCCAGCATTTT. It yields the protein CASTYSNQPQHF.

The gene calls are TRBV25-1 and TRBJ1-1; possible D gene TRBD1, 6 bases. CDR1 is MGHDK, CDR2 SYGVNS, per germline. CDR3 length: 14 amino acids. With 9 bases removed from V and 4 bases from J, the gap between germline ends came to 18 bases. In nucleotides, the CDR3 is TGTGCCAGTCTACCGTGGGGGCGTAGCACTGAAGCTTTCTTT. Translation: CASLPWGRSTEAFF.

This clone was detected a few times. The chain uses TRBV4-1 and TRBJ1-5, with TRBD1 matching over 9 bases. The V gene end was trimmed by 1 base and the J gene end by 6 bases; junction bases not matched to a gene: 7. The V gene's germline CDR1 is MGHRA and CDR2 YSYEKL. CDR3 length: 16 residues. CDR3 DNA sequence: TGCGCCAGCAGCCAAGGATTAGCGGGACAGGGTCAGCCCCAGCATTTT. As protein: CASSQGLAGQGQPQHF.